The clone carrying this TCR beta chain was observed a handful of times. Its antigen is unknown. The record originates from a study of blood T cells in healthy people across ages. Study outcomes and limitations: Shifts in expanded clonotypes may have been confounded by donor CMV status, which was unknown. Both higher diversity and more naive CD4+ cells marked long-lived donors when set against aged donors. The unsorted PBMCs prevented any conclusive comparison of naive versus antigen-experienced cells.

This CDR3 comprises 14 residues. Trimming shortened V by 7 bases and J by 4 bases, and 16 bases separated the two germline ends. CDR1 and CDR2 from the germline V gene are MNHEY and SVGAGI. Through a sample-barcoded 5' primer and a J-beta primer mix, a second PCR was run for about 6 to 12 cycles. From the 5' RACE reads, TCRdb called clonotypes with MiXCR, one entry per CDR3 protein. The sample consists of hundreds of thousands of distinct CDR3 sequences, around 40% of them appearing once. The rearrangement uses TRBV6-5 and TRBJ1-1; TRBD1 is a possible D gene (5 bases). The TCR was taken from a woman aged 60-70 years in good health. Sequenced input: blood. CDR3 region: CASNHLGAGTEAFF. In DNA form, the CDR3 reads TGTGCCAGCAACCACCTAGGGGCCGGCACTGAAGCTTTCTTT.